This T cell receptor (beta chain) was recovered during a study of blood T cell repertoires in COVID-19. In the study overall: From the United States, Italy and Spain came samples of acute and convalescent COVID-19. PBMCs, B-cell-depleted T cells, or T cells provided the cDNA or gDNA that made up the material.

This clone is a singleton in its sample. In the original analysis: Using reference gene primer amplification, nucleated cell counts were estimated. The table came from immunoSEQ multiplex PCR; TCRdb's copy has only in-frame clones and leaves some out. V, J and clone size are taken as reported in that table, and D and trimming were inferred from the DNA itself. The sample shows 100,000 to 150,000 clones, 88% of them seen only once. Germline V lookup: CDR1 SGHRS, CDR2 YFSETQ. Trimming removed 0 bases at V and 7 bases at J, with 23 bases between. The CDR3 length is 18 residues. The chain has TRBV5-1 and TRBJ2-4, with D perhaps TRBD2 (6 bases). The clonotype originates from a woman of 80 years or more with acute or convalescent COVID-19. Sequences were obtained from peripheral blood. CDR3 amino acids: CASSLEGGVRERANIQYF. The CDR3 DNA sequence: TGCGCCAGCAGCTTGGAGGGCGGGGTACGGGAGAGAGCGAACATTCAGTACTTC.